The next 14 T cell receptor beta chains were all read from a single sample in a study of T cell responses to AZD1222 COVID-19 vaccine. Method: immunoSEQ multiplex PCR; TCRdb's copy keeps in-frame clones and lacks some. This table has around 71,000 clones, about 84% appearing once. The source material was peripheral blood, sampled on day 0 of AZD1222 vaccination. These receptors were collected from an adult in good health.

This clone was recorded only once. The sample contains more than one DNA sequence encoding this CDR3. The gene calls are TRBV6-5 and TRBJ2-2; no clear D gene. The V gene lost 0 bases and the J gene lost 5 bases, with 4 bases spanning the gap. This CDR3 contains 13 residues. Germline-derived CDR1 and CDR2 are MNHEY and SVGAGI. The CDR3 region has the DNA TGTGCCAGCAGTTACTCCGGTACCGGGGAGCTGTTTTTT. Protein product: CASSYSGTGELFF.

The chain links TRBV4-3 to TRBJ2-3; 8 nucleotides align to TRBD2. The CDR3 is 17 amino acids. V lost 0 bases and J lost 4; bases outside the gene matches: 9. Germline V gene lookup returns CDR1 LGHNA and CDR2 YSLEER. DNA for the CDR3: TGCGCCAGCAGCCAAGATCGGTCGGCGGGAGGACCAGATACGCAGTATTTT. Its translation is CASSQDRSAGGPDTQYF.

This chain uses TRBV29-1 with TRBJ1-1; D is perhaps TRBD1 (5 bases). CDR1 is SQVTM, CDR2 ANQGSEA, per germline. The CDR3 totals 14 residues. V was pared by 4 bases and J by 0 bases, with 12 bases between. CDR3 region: CSVALGVMNTEAFF. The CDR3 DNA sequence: TGCAGCGTTGCCTTGGGGGTAATGAACACTGAAGCTTTCTTT.

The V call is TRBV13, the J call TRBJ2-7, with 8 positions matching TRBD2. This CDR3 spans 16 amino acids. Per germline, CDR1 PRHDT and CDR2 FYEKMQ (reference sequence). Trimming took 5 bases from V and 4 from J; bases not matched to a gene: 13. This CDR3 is CASSIPSRGGTYEQYF. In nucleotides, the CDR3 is TGTGCCAGCAGCATACCATCTCGCGGGGGGACTTACGAGCAGTACTTC.

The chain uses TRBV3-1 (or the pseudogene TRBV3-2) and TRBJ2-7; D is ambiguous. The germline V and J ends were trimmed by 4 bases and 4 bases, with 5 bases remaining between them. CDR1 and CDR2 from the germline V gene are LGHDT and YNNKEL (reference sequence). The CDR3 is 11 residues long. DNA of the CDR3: TGTGCCAGCAGCCGGGGATACGAGCAGTACTTC. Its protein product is CASSRGYEQYF.

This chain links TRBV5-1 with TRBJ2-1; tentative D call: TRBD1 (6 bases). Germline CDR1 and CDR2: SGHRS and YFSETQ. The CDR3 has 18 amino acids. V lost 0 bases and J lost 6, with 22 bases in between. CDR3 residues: CASSLGGSQGSASNEQFF. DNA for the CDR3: TGCGCCAGCAGCTTGGGAGGGTCGCAGGGGTCGGCAAGCAATGAGCAGTTCTTC.

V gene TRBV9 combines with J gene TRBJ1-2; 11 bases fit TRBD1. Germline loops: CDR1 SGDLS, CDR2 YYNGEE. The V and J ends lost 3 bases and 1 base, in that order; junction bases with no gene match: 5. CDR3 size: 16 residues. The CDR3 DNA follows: TGTGCCAGCAGCGAGGGGACAGGGGGAGGTAACTATGGCTACACCTTC. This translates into CASSEGTGGGNYGYTF.

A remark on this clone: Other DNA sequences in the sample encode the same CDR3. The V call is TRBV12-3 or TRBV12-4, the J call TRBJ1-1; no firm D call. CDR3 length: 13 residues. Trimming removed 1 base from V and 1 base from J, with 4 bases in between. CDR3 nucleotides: TGTGCCAGCAGTTTAGGTCAGAACACTGAAGCTTTCTTT. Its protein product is CASSLGQNTEAFF.

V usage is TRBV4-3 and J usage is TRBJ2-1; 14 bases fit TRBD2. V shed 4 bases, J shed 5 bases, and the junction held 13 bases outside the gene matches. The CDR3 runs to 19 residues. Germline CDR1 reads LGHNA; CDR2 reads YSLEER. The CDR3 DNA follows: TGCGCCAGCAGCCTACGAAGTTGGGGACTAGCGGGAGTGGACAATGAGCAGTTCTTC. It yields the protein CASSLRSWGLAGVDNEQFF.

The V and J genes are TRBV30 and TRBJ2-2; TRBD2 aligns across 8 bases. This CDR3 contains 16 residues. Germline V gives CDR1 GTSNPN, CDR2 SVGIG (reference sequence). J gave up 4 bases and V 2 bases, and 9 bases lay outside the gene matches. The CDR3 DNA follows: TGTGCCTGGAGTATACAGCGGGGGTTTGGCACCGGGGAGCTGTTTTTT. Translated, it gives CAWSIQRGFGTGELFF. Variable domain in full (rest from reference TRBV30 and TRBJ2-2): SQTIHQWPATLVQPVGSPLSLECTVEGTSNPNLYWYRQAAGRGLQLLFYSVGIGQISSEVPQNLSASRPQDRQFILSSKKLLLSDSGFYLCAWSIQRGFGTGELFFGEGSRLTVL.

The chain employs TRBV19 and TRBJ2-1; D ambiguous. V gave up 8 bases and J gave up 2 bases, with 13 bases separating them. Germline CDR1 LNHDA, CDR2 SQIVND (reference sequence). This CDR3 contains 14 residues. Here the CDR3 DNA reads TGTGCCAGTCGGACGCAGATCACCTACAATGAGCAGTTCTTC. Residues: CASRTQITYNEQFF.

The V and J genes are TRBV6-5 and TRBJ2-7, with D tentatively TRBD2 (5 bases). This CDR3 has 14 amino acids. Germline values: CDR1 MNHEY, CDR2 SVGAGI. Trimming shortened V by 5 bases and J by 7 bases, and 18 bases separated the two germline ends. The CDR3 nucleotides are TGTGCCAGCAGTAGGTGGGAGAGAATCGGGGAGCAGTACTTC. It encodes CASSRWERIGEQYF.

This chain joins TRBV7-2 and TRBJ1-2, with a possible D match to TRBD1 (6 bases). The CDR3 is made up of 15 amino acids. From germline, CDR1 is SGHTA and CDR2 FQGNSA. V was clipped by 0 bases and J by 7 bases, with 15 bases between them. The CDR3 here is CASSLASRGQRGYTF. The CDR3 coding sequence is TGTGCCAGCAGCTTAGCGAGCAGGGGCCAGCGTGGCTACACCTTC. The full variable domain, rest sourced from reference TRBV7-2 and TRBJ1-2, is GAGVSQSPSNKVTEKGKDVELRCDPISGHTALYWYRQSLGQGLEFLIYFQGNSAPDKSGLPSDRFSAERTGGSVSTLTIQRTQQEDSAVYLCASSLASRGQRGYTFGSGTRLTVV.

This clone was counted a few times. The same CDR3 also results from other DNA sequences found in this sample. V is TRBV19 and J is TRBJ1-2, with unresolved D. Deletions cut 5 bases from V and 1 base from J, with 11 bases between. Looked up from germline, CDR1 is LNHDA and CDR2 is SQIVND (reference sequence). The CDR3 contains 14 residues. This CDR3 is CASSSPGLNYGYTF. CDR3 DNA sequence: TGTGCCAGTAGTTCCCCCGGGCTTAACTATGGCTACACCTTC.